The sequence of this TCR beta chain was determined in a study of Ad26.COV2.S vaccination and SARS-CoV-2 variants. The study's findings and limits: In vaccinated individuals, spike-specific CD8+ and CD4+ T cell responses reportedly displayed substantial breadth. Whether participants received vaccine or placebo, their non-spike TCR breadth was similar.

The assay was immunoSEQ multiplex PCR, and TCRdb's table has in-frame clones only and misses some. The table shows about 350,000 clones, with just over 90% occurring only once. Of note for this clone: No antigen is known for it.

Trimming removed 3 bases from V and 5 bases from J, with 13 bases in between. CDR3 length: 15 amino acids. The germline gives CDR1 MGHRA, CDR2 YSYEKL. This sequence joins TRBV4-1 and TRBJ1-4; weak D call: TRBD1 (6 bases). This sequence originates from a human donor who had recovered from COVID-19. Sequenced material: peripheral blood, taken after recovery from COVID-19. The CDR3 protein is CASSQGGGINEKLFF. DNA of the CDR3: TGCGCCAGCAGCCAGGGAGGGGGGATCAATGAAAAACTGTTTTTT.